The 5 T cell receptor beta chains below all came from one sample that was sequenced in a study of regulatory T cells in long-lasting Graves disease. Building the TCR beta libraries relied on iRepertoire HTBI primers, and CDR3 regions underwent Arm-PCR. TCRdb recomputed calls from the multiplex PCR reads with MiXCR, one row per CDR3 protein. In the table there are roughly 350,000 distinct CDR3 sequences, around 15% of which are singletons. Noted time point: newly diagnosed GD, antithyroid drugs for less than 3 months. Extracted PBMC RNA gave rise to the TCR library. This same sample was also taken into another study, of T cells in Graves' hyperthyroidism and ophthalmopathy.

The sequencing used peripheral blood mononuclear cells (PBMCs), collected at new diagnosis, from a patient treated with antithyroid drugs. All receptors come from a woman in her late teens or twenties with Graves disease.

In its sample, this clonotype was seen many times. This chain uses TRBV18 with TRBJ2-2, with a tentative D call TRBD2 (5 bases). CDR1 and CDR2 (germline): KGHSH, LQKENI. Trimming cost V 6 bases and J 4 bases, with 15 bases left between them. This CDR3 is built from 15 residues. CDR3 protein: CASSPTLASTGELFF. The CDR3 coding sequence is TGTGCCAGCTCCCCTACCCTAGCCAGCACCGGGGAGCTGTTTTTT.

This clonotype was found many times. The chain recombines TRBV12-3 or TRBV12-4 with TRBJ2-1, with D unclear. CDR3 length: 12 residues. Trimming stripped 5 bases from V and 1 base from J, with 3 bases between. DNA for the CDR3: TGTGCCAGCAGTGGGTCCTACAATGAGCAGTTCTTC. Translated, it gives CASSGSYNEQFF.

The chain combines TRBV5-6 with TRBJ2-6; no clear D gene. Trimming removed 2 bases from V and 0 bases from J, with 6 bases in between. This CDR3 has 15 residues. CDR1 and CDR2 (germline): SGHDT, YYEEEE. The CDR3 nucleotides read TGTGCCAGCAGCTTCGGTACCTCTGGGGCCAACGTCCTGACTTTC. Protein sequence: CASSFGTSGANVLTF. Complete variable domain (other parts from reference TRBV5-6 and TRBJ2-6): DAGVTQSPTHLIKTRGQQVTLRCSPKSGHDTVSWYQQALGQGPQFIFQYYEEEERQRGNFPDRFSGHQFPNYSSELNVNALLLGDSALYLCASSFGTSGANVLTFGAGSRLTVL.

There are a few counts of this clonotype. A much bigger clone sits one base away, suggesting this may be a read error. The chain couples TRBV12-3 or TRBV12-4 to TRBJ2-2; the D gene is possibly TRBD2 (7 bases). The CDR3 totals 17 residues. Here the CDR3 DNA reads TGTGCCAGCAGTTCGGGGGGCAGCAGGCGGAACACCGGGGAGCTGTCTTTT. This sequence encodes CASSSGGSRRNTGELSF.

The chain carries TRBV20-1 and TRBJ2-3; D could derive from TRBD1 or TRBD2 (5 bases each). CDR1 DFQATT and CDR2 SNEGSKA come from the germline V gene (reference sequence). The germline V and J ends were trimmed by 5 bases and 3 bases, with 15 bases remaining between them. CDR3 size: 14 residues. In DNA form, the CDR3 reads TGCAGTGCTCGGGACCCAAGGGGTACAGATACGCAGTATTTT. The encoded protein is CSARDPRGTDTQYF.